The source of this T cell receptor (beta chain) is a study of blood T cell repertoires in COVID-19. In the original workflow: Nucleated cell number was recorded as an estimate derived from reference gene primer amplification. Assay: immunoSEQ multiplex PCR; the TCRdb copy retains only in-frame clones and omits some. V, J and clone size are those of that table, while D and trimming were read from the DNA. In the table there are over 200,000 clones, approximately 80% of which are singletons. Assignment of participants to cohorts was predicated upon participant-reported clinical history. The receptor's source is a man aged 55 to 70 who had recovered from COVID-19. The specimen sequenced was PBMCs or T cells enriched from blood (not recorded which).

The CDR3 loop reads CASKAGSYNEQFF. The DNA for the CDR3 is TGTGCCAGCAAAGCAGGGTCCTACAATGAGCAGTTCTTC. The genes are TRBV2 and TRBJ2-1, with a weak D call TRBD1 (5 bases). The CDR3 loop spans 13 amino acids. The V and J ends lost 7 bases and 1 base respectively, with 8 bases between them. Germline V gives CDR1 SNHLY, CDR2 FYNNEI.